Reported below is one TCR beta chain. Its cognate antigen is unknown. It was RNA transcripts that yielded the amplified TCR beta CDR3 regions. The TCR CDR3 first-round RT-PCR relied on the HTBI primer set. TCRdb recomputed calls from the multiplex PCR reads with MiXCR, one row per CDR3 protein. The data show about 840,000 distinct CDR3 sequences, 38% seen once. Stable hyperthyroidism: no ophthalmopathy progression over 18 months of follow-up. Uncontrolled infections, other autoimmune diseases, pregnancy or lactation led to exclusion of patients. The sample belongs to a study of T cells in Graves' hyperthyroidism and ophthalmopathy. Findings and limits, study-wide: By a 13 V-J model, ophthalmopathy was set apart from stable hyperthyroidism.

There are 16 residues in the CDR3. Germline CDR1 and CDR2: SGHRS and YFSETQ. The ends were cut back, 2 bases at V and 7 bases at J, with 18 bases in the middle. This sequence originates from a man younger than 35 with Graves' hyperthyroidism. The chain employs TRBV5-1 and TRBJ1-4; D uncertain. The specimen was blood. The CDR3 spells CASSFGPNRRSEKLFF. The CDR3 DNA follows: TGCGCCAGCAGCTTTGGGCCTAACCGGAGAAGTGAAAAACTGTTTTTT. The full variable domain, in which reference TRBV5-1 and TRBJ1-4 provide the parts outside the CDR3, is KAGVTQTPRYLIKTRGQQVTLSCSPISGHRSVSWYQQTPGQGLQFLFEYFSETQRNKGNFPGRFSGRQFSNSRSEMNVSTLELGDSALYLCASSFGPNRRSEKLFFGSGTQLSVL.